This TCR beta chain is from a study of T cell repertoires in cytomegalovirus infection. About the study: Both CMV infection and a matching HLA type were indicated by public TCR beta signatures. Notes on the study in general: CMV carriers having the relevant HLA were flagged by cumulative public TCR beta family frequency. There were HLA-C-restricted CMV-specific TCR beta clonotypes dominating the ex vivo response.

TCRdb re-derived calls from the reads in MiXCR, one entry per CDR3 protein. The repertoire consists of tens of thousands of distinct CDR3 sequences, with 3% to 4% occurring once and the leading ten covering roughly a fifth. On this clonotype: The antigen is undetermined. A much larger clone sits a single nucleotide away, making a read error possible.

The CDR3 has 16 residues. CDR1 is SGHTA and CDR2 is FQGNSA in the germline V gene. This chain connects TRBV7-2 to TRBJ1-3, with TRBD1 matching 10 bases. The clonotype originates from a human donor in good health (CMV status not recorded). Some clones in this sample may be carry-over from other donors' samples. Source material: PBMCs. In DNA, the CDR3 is TGTGTCAGCAGCGTTGGGACAGGGGTGTCTGGAAACACCATATATTTT. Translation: CVSSVGTGVSGNTIYF.